A single sample gave rise to the 11 T cell receptor beta chains below, sequenced in a study of radiation and T cells in renal cell carcinoma. Time point: blood 2 weeks post-SBRT. The treatment is: 15 Gy SBRT to primary tumor, nephrectomy 4 weeks later. Repertoires were generated with immunoSEQ multiplex PCR, while TCRdb's copy carries only in-frame clones and drops some. The profile shows around 120,000 clones, more than 80% of them singletons. The sequenced sample was blood, obtained from a patient whose treatment included radiotherapy and nephrectomy. All receptors derive from a woman in her sixties or seventies with renal cell carcinoma.

The chain recombines TRBV11-2 with TRBJ2-5; D is uncertain. V was clipped by 1 base and J by 1 base, with 4 bases between them. This CDR3 region has 13 residues. Per germline, CDR1 SGHAT and CDR2 FQNNGV. The CDR3 loop is CASSLGAQETQYF. CDR3 nucleotide sequence: TGTGCCAGCAGCTTAGGGGCCCAAGAGACCCAGTACTTC.

The chain uses TRBV6-5 and TRBJ2-1; 9 positions match TRBD1. This CDR3 spans 15 amino acids. V gave up 2 bases and J gave up 8 bases; unmatched junction bases: 7. Germline CDR1 reads MNHEY; CDR2 reads SVGAGI. Written as DNA, the CDR3 is TGTGCCAGCAGTTACCCGTGGACAGGGGCGGATGAGCAGTTCTTC. Translating gives CASSYPWTGADEQFF.

This clone was detected once. This chain links TRBV11-3 with TRBJ1-1; D unresolved. CDR1 and CDR2 (germline): SGHNT, YENEEA. CDR3 length: 13 amino acids. Trimming shortened V by 3 bases and J by 5 bases, and 10 bases separated the two germline ends. Here the CDR3 DNA reads TGTGCCAGCAGCTTTCTGTCGGGGACTGAAGCTTTCTTT. Its translation is CASSFLSGTEAFF.

The chain has TRBV6-1 and TRBJ2-7; 9 bases agree with TRBD1. Germline CDR1 is MNHNS and CDR2 is SASEGT. V lost 3 bases, J lost 3 bases, and 3 bases stayed unmatched. The CDR3 contains 14 residues. The CDR3 here is CASSDGQGSYEQYF. The CDR3 DNA is TGTGCCAGCAGTGACGGACAGGGGAGCTACGAGCAGTACTTC.

The rearrangement uses TRBV7-3 and TRBJ2-2; weak D call: TRBD1 (6 bases). The CDR3 has 18 residues. The V gene lost 1 base and the J gene lost 5 bases, with 20 bases spanning the gap. Looked up from germline, CDR1 is SGHTA and CDR2 is FQGTGA. CDR3 bases: TGTGCCAGCAGCTTAAAAATTGGGGGCGCTTCAGGAACCGGGGAGCTGTTTTTT. Its translation is CASSLKIGGASGTGELFF.

The chain has TRBV25-1 and TRBJ2-1, with a tentative D call TRBD2 (5 bases). CDR1 is MGHDK, CDR2 SYGVNS, per germline. CDR3 size: 14 residues. Between the trimmed V and J ends, which lost 6 bases and 7 bases, there was a span of 16 bases. CDR3 sequence: CASRDVGSKNEQFF. DNA of the CDR3: TGTGCCAGCAGAGATGTGGGGAGTAAGAATGAGCAGTTCTTC.

This sequence joins TRBV6-1 and TRBJ2-6; TRBD1 agrees at 7 bases. This CDR3 comprises 14 residues. The germline gives CDR1 MNHNS, CDR2 SASEGT. With V trimmed by 9 bases and J by 3 bases, 5 bases remained unmatched. The CDR3 DNA follows: TGTGCCAGTATCCAGGGGGATGGGGCCAACGTCCTGACTTTC. Translating it yields CASIQGDGANVLTF.

V is TRBV6-1 and J is TRBJ2-7; D remains unclear. Trimming took 2 bases from V and 4 from J, leaving 18 bases between them. This CDR3 region has 16 residues. Per germline, CDR1 MNHNS and CDR2 SASEGT. The CDR3: CASSETPHGPTYEQYF. The DNA of the CDR3 is TGTGCCAGCAGTGAAACTCCCCACGGACCGACTTACGAGCAGTACTTC.

This clone was counted only a few times. The CDR3 region has the DNA TGTGCCTGGGGGAGGGCAGGAACCGGGGAGCTGTTTTTT. Encoded protein: CAWGRAGTGELFF. The chain links TRBV30 to TRBJ2-2; 7 bases agree with TRBD2. Germline V lookup: CDR1 GTSNPN, CDR2 SVGIG (reference sequence). Losses at the gene ends were 5 bases for V and 5 bases for J; bases not matched to a gene: 5. This CDR3 is built from 13 residues. Complete variable domain (other parts from reference TRBV30 and TRBJ2-2): SQTIHQWPATLVQPVGSPLSLECTVEGTSNPNLYWYRQAAGRGLQLLFYSVGIGQISSEVPQNLSASRPQDRQFILSSKKLLLSDSGFYLCAWGRAGTGELFFGEGSRLTVL.

The V gene is TRBV15, the J gene TRBJ2-2; maybe TRBD1 (6 bases). The CDR3 covers 16 residues. The V and J ends lost 0 bases and 0 bases respectively, with 8 bases between them. Germline-derived CDR1 and CDR2 are LNHNV and YYDKDF (reference sequence). CDR3 DNA sequence: TGTGCCACCAGCAGAGAACGACAGGCGAACACCGGGGAGCTGTTTTTT. Its protein is CATSRERQANTGELFF.

This clone appeared a single time. The rearrangement links TRBV5-6 to TRBJ2-7; possibly TRBD1 for D (8 bases). This CDR3 is 16 amino acids long. The V and J ends lost 3 bases and 7 bases respectively, with 23 bases between them. Germline V lookup: CDR1 SGHDT, CDR2 YYEEEE. CDR3 region: CASSSPRTGTTGEQYF. DNA of the CDR3: TGTGCCAGCAGCTCGCCGAGGACAGGGACTACTGGGGAGCAGTACTTC.